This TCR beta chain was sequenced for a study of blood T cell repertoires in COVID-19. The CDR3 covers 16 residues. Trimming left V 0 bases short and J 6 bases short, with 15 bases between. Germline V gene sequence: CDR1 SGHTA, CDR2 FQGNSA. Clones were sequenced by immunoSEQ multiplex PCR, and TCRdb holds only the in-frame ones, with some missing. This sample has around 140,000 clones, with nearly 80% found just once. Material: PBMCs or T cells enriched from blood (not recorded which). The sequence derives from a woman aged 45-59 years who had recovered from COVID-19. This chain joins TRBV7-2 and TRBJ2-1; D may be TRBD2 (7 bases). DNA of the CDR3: TGTGCCAGCAGCTTAGCGGCTTTAAGGGGGGGCAATGAGCAGTTCTTC. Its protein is CASSLAALRGGNEQFF.